This entry features one T cell receptor (beta chain) sequence. Its target is not known. Produced via immunoSEQ multiplex PCR; TCRdb's table is partial and in-frame only. The repertoire includes over 1.4 million clones, roughly 95% of them detected once, and roughly 1.1% sits in the top ten. These data belong to a study of shared clonotypes between healthy human individuals. Points from the study as a whole: Of the naive CD4 clonotypes, around 5% were shared across a few donors.

CDR3 length equals 15 residues. Germline V gene lookup returns CDR1 SGHRS and CDR2 YFSETQ. After removal of 3 bases from V and 2 bases from J, the junction contained 7 bases not matched to a gene. The sequenced sample was naive CD4+ T cells sorted from blood. Subset denoted: CD45RA+ positively selected. The TCR comes from a man aged 25-45 years in good health. The chain has TRBV5-1 and TRBJ1-2, with 7 bases aligning to TRBD1. CDR3 DNA sequence: TGCGCCAGCAGCTCAGGCAGGGGGTACAACTATGGCTACACCTTC. This sequence encodes CASSSGRGYNYGYTF. Filled out from reference TRBV5-1 and TRBJ1-2, the complete variable domain reads KAGVTQTPRYLIKTRGQQVTLSCSPISGHRSVSWYQQTPGQGLQFLFEYFSETQRNKGNFPGRFSGRQFSNSRSEMNVSTLELGDSALYLCASSSGRGYNYGYTFGSGTRLTVV.